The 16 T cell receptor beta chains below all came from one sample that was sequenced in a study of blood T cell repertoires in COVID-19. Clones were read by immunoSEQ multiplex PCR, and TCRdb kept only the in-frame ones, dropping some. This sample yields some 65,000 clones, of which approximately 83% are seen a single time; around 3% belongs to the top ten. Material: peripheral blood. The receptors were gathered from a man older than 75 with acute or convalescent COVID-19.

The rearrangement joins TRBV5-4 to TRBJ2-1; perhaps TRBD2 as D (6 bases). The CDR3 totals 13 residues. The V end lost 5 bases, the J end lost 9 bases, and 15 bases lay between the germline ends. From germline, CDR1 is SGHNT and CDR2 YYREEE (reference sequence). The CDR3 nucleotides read TGTGCCAGCAGACAAACGGGACTGGGTGAGCAGTTCTTC. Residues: CASRQTGLGEQFF. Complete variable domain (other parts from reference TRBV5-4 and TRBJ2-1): ETGVTQSPTHLIKTRGQQVTLRCSSQSGHNTVSWYQQALGQGPQFIFQYYREEENGRGNFPPRFSGLQFPNYSSELNVNALELDDSALYLCASRQTGLGEQFFGPGTRLTVL.

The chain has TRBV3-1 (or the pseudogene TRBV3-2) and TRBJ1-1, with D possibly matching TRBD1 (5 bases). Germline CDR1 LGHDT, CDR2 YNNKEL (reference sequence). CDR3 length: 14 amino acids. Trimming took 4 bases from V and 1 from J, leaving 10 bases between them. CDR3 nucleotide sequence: TGTGCCAGCAGCCTTTATGGACAGAACACTGAAGCTTTCTTT. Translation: CASSLYGQNTEAFF.

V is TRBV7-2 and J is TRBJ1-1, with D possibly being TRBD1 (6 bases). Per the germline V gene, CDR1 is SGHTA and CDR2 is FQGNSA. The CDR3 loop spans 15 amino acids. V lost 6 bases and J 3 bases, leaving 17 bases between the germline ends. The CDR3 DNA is TGTGCCAGCAGTTATTACAGGGACGGGTACACTGAAGCTTTCTTT. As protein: CASSYYRDGYTEAFF.

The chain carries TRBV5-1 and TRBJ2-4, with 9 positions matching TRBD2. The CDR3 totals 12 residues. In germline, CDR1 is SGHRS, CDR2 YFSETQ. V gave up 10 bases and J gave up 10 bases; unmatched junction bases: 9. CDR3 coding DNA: TGCGCCTCTGCCCGGCGGGAGGGAATTCAGTACTTC. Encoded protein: CASARREGIQYF.

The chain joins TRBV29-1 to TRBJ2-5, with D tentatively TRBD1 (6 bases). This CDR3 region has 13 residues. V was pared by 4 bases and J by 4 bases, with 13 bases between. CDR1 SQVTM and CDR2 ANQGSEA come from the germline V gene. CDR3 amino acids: CSVAGGILETQYF. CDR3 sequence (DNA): TGCAGCGTTGCTGGGGGCATCTTAGAGACCCAGTACTTC.

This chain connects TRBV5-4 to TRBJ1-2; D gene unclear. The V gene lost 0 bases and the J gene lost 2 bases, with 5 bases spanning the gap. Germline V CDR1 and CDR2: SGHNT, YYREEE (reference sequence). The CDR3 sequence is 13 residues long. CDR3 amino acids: CASSLGRNYGYTF. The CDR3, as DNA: TGTGCCAGCAGCTTGGGTCGGAACTATGGCTACACCTTC.

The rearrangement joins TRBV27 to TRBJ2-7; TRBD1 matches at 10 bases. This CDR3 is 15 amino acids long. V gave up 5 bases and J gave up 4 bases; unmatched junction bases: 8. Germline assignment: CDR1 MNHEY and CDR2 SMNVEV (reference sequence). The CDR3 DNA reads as TGTGCCAGCAGTAGACCGGGACAGGGGAGATACGAGCAGTACTTC. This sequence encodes CASSRPGQGRYEQYF.

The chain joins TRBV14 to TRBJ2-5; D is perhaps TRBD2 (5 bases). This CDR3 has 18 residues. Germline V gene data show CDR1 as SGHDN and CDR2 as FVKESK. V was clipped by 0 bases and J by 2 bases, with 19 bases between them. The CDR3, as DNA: TGTGCCAGCAGCCAAGATAGGGTTCTAAGTGGGAGACAAGAGACCCAGTACTTC. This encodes CASSQDRVLSGRQETQYF.

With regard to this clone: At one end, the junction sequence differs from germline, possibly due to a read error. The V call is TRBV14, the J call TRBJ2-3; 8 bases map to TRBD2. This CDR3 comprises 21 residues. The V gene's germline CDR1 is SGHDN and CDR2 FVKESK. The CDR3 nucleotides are TGTGCCAGCAGCCAACTGTATTTCCCCCTTCGGGAGGGTGCGCGGACAGTTACGCAGTATTTT. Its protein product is CASSQLYFPLREGARTVTQYF.

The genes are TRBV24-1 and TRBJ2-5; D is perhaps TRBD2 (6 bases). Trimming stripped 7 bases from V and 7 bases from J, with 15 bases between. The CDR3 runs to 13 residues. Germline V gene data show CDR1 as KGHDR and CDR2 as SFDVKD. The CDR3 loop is CATRGVEGGTQYF. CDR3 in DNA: TGTGCCACCAGGGGGGTCGAGGGAGGGACCCAGTACTTC.

The CDR3 nucleotides are TGTGCCAGCAGTCTCGGGGGACGGAGCCTCTATGGCTACACCTTC. Its translation: CASSLGGRSLYGYTF. The V and J genes are TRBV6-5 and TRBJ1-2; possibly TRBD1 for D (5 bases). From germline, CDR1 is MNHEY and CDR2 SVGAGI. The V end was cut by 5 bases, the J end by 4 bases, with 17 bases between. This CDR3 comprises 15 residues.

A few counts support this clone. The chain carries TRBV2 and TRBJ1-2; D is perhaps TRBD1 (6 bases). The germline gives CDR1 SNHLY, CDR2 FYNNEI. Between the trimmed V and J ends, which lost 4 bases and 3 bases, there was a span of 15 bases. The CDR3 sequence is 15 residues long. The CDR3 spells CASSGAPGGHYGYTF. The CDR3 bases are TGTGCCAGCAGTGGGGCCCCCGGGGGGCACTATGGCTACACCTTC.

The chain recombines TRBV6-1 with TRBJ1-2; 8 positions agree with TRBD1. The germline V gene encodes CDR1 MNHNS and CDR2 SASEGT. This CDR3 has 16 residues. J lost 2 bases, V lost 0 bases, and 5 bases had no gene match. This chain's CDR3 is CASSEAGPGGNYGYTF. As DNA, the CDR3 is TGTGCCAGCAGTGAAGCGGGGCCAGGGGGCAACTATGGCTACACCTTC.

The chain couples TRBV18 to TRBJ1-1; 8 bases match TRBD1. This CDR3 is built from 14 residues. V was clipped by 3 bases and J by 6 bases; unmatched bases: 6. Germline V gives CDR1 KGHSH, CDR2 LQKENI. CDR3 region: CASSPLQGGAEAFF. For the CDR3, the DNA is TGTGCCAGCTCACCTTTACAGGGGGGTGCTGAAGCTTTCTTT.

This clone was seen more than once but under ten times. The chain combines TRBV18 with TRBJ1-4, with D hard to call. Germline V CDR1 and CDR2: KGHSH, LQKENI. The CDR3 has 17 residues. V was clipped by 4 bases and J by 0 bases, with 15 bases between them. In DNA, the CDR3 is TGTGCCAGCTCACAGGAGATATATTACTCAACTAATGAAAAACTGTTTTTT. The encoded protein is CASSQEIYYSTNEKLFF. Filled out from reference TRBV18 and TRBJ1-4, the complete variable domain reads NAGVMQNPRHLVRRRGQEARLRCSPMKGHSHVYWYRQLPEEGLKFMVYLQKENIIDESGMPKERFSAEFPKEGPSILRIQQVVRGDSAAYFCASSQEIYYSTNEKLFFGSGTQLSVL.

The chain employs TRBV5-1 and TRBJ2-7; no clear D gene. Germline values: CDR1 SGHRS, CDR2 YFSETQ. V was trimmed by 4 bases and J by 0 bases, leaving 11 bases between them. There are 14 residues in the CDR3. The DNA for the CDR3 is TGCGCCAGCAGCATGGGGTGGAGCTCCTACGAGCAGTACTTC. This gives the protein CASSMGWSSYEQYF.